This T cell receptor beta chain was captured by sequencing in a study of T cell responses to AZD1222 COVID-19 vaccine. The CDR3 consists of 16 residues. A note on this clone: Its cognate antigen is unknown.

TCRdb's table, derived via immunoSEQ multiplex PCR, lists solely in-frame clones and lacks some. Here the sample spans approximately 140,000 clones, 85% to 95% being singletons. General study findings and limits: Spike-specific TCR breadth and depth went up after people got two AZD1222 doses.

The material sequenced was peripheral blood, taken on day 0 of AZD1222 vaccination. This chain connects TRBV12-2 to TRBJ1-3; the DNA was not used to check the table's D call, TRBD1. TRBV12-2 is reported as a pseudogene. This TCR came from an adult in good health. CDR3 amino acids: CASRFHKGGPGNTIYF. The CDR3 DNA follows: TGTGCAAGTCGCTTTCACAAAGGGGGCCCTGGAAACACCATATATTTT.